This T cell receptor (beta chain) was retrieved from a study of blood T cell repertoires in COVID-19. On the study more broadly: The United States, Italy and Spain provided the acute and convalescent COVID-19 samples. The cDNA or gDNA used as material had been derived from T cells, B-cell-depleted T cells, or PBMCs.

Followed longitudinally, the Seattle patients had been enrolled during active infection. The CDR3 is 14 residues long. As processed by the authors: Nucleated cell number was recorded as an estimate derived from reference gene primer amplification. Some clones are missing from TCRdb's copy, which holds only in-frame ones; the method was immunoSEQ multiplex PCR. V and J calls and clone size are given by that table; D and trimming were obtained from the DNA. The sample records some 500,000 clones, less than 90% being singletons. Sequencing was done on a sample of peripheral blood. V gene TRBV1 combines with J gene TRBJ2-7; TRBD2 is taken as the D call from the table, unchecked against the DNA. TRBV1 is labeled a pseudogene. This receptor was taken from a woman aged 45-65 years with COVID-19, enrolled during active disease. CDR3 nucleotides: TGCACCAGCAGCCAGGCGGGGGTCCCCTACGAGCAGTACTTC. It translates to CTSSQAGVPYEQYF.